This paragraph reports one T cell receptor (beta chain). Per the germline V gene, CDR1 is SGHAT and CDR2 is FQNNGV. The V end was cut by 1 base, the J end by 7 bases, with 14 bases between. This CDR3 has 15 residues. This sample is drawn from a study of blood T cell repertoires in COVID-19. Across the whole study: The origin of the acute and convalescent COVID-19 samples was the United States, Italy and Spain. Sources were T cells, B-cell-depleted T cells, or PBMCs; the material itself was cDNA or gDNA.

In the study's own analysis: Cell counts per sample came from amplifying reference gene primers. Sequencing used immunoSEQ multiplex PCR; TCRdb keeps in-frame clones, though not all of them. That table gives V, J and clone size, and the DNA gave D and trimming. Among 300,000 to 350,000 clones listed, over 70% were seen once. The chain uses TRBV11-2 and TRBJ2-1, with a possible D match to TRBD2 (7 bases). The TCR was taken from a man aged 30-40 years with active or convalescent COVID-19. The sequencing input was peripheral blood. The CDR3 here is CASSLGGGAANEQFF. CDR3 DNA sequence: TGTGCCAGCAGCTTAGGAGGGGGGGCGGCGAATGAGCAGTTCTTC.